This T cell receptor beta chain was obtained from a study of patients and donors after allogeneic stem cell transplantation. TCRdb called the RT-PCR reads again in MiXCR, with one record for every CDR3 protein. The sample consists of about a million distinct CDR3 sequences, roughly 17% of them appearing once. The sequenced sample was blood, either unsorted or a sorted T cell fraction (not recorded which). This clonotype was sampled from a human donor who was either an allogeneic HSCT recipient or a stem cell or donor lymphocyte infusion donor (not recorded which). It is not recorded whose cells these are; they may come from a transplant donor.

DNA of the CDR3: TGTGCCAGCAGCTTGGGACAGGGGCATGAGCAGTTCTTC. Its translation: CASSLGQGHEQFF. This sequence joins TRBV5-6 and TRBJ2-1, with TRBD1 matching 8 bases. Losses at the gene ends were 0 bases for V and 8 bases for J; bases not matched to a gene: 1. Germline CDR1 SGHDT, CDR2 YYEEEE. There are 13 residues in the CDR3.